This TCR beta chain is from a study of T cells in tuberculosis. Whole-study context: This South African cohort compared adolescents with or without latent tuberculosis against adults with active tuberculosis.

The time point here: new active TB diagnosis, blood taken before or within 7 days of starting treatment. This CDR3 contains 14 residues. The germline V and J ends were trimmed by 4 bases and 0 bases, with 10 bases remaining between them. Germline V gives CDR1 SNHLY, CDR2 FYNNEI. Assay used: immunoSEQ multiplex PCR; TCRdb lists only in-frame clones, some missing. Of tens of thousands of clones in the sample, over 85% are singletons; the top ten hold about 10%. This clonotype was obtained from an adult with tuberculosis. Sample: PBMCs, taken at tuberculosis diagnosis. The chain has TRBV2 and TRBJ2-7, with D hard to call. The CDR3 DNA follows: TGTGCCAGCAGTGTAGGAGAGCCCTCCTACGAGCAGTACTTC. This encodes CASSVGEPSYEQYF. The entire variable domain, with the rest obtained from reference TRBV2 and TRBJ2-7, is as follows: EPEVTQTPSHQVTQMGQEVILRCVPISNHLYFYWYRQILGQKVEFLVSFYNNEISEKSEIFDDQFSVERPDGSNFTLKIRSTKLEDSAMYFCASSVGEPSYEQYFGPGTRLTVT.